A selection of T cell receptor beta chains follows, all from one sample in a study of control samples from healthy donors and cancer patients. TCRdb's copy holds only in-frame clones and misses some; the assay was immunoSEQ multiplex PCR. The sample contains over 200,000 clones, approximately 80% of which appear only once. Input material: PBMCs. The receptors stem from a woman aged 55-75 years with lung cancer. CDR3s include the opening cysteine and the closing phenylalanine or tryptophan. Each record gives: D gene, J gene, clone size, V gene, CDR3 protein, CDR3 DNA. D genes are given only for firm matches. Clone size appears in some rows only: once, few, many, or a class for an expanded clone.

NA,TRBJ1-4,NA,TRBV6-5,CATESGATNEKLFF,TGTGCCACCGAGAGCGGGGCAACTAATGAAAAACTGTTTTTT
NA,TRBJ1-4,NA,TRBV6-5,CASSPMGAWGKLFF,TGTGCCAGCAGTCCAATGGGGGCATGGGGAAAACTGTTTTTT
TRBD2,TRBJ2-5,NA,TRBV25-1,CASSEGGGLARKTQYF,TGTGCCAGCAGTGAGGGGGGAGGACTAGCGAGGAAGACCCAGTACTTC
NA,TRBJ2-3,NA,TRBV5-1,CASSSGSTDTQYF,TGCGCCAGCAGCAGCGGGAGCACAGATACGCAGTATTTT
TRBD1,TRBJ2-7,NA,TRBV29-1,CSVEPGTGSYEQYF,TGCAGCGTTGAGCCTGGGACAGGCTCCTACGAGCAGTACTTC
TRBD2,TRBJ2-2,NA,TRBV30,CAWSPLAGGLTGELFF,TGTGCCTGGAGTCCCCTTGCGGGAGGGCTCACCGGGGAGCTGTTTTTT
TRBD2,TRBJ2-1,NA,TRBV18,CASSPYGSGGHSYNEQFF,TGTGCCAGCTCACCATATGGCAGCGGGGGCCATTCCTACAATGAGCAGTTCTTC
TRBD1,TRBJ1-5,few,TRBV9,CASSQQGTNQPQHF,TGTGCCAGCAGCCAACAGGGGACCAATCAGCCCCAGCATTTT
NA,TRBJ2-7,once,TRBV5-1,CASSLGAYEQYF,TGCGCCAGCAGCTTGGGGGCTTACGAGCAGTACTTC
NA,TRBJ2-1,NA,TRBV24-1,CATSDVGEYNEQFF,TGTGCCACCAGTGACGTCGGAGAATACAATGAGCAGTTCTTC
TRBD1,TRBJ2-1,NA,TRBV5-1,CASSLGTGGSMSSYNEQFF,TGCGCCAGCAGCCTCGGGACAGGGGGCAGCATGAGCTCCTACAATGAGCAGTTCTTC
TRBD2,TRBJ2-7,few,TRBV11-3,CASSDAGLAGVSNEQYF,TGTGCCAGCAGCGACGCCGGGCTAGCGGGAGTCTCAAACGAGCAGTACTTC
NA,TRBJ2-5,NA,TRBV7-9,CASSWGSVVETQYF,TGTGCCAGCAGCTGGGGTAGCGTGGTAGAGACCCAGTACTTC
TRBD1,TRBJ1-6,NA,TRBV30,CAWSVGGTGDSPLHF,TGTGCCTGGAGTGTGGGGGGGACAGGCGATTCACCCCTCCACTTT
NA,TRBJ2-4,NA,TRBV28,CASRQGQVKNIQYF,TGTGCCAGCAGACAGGGCCAGGTTAAAAACATTCAGTACTTC
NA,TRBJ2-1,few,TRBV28,CASSTWEPGTQFF,TGTGCCAGCAGCACGTGGGAGCCCGGGACGCAGTTCTTC
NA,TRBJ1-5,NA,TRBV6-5,CASSSGQINQPQHF,TGTGCCAGCAGTTCGGGACAAATCAATCAGCCCCAGCATTTT
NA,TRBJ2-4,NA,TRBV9,CASSVEQGGNIQYF,TGTGCCAGCAGCGTAGAACAAGGTGGGAACATTCAGTACTTC
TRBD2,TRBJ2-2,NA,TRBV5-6,CASSNSGRIGELFF,TGTGCCAGCAGCAATAGCGGGAGGATCGGGGAGCTGTTTTTT
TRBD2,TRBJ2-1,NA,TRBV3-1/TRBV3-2,CASSQGRSSGYEQFF,TGTGCCAGCAGCCAAGGACGGTCTAGCGGTTATGAGCAGTTCTTC
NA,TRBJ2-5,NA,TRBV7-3,CASSLSGPHTYQETQYF,TGTGCCAGCAGCTTATCGGGACCCCATACGTACCAAGAGACCCAGTACTTC
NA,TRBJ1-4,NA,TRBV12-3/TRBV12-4,CASSFFGNEKLFF,TGTGCCAGCAGTTTTTTCGGTAATGAAAAACTGTTTTTT
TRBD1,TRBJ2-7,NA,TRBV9,CASSVGGDSEQYF,TGTGCCAGCAGCGTAGGAGGGGACAGTGAGCAGTACTTC
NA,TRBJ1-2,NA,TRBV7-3,CASSLNSIGSYGYTF,TGTGCCAGCAGCTTAAATTCGATTGGCTCCTATGGCTACACCTTC
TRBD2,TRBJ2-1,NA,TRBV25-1,CASSGGGSYNEQFF,TGTGCCAGCAGTGGGGGGGGCTCCTACAATGAGCAGTTCTTC
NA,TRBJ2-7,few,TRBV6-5,CASRLDGSYEQYF,TGTGCCAGCAGGTTGGACGGCTCCTACGAGCAGTACTTC
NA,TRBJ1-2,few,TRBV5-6,CASSVGISVYGYTF,TGTGCCAGTTCCGTAGGAATTAGCGTCTATGGCTACACCTTC
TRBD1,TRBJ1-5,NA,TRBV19,CASSLRTGISNQPQHF,TGTGCCAGTAGTTTAAGGACAGGGATAAGCAATCAGCCCCAGCATTTT
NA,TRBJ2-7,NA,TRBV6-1,CASSEGQVPYEQYF,TGTGCCAGCAGTGAGGGTCAAGTACCCTACGAGCAGTACTTC
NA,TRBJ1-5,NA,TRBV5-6,CASSLYGISNQPQHF,TGTGCCAGCAGCCTATACGGGATTAGCAATCAGCCCCAGCATTTT
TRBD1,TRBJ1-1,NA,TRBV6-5,CASSKSGTVNTEAFF,TGTGCCAGCAGTAAATCCGGGACAGTAAACACTGAAGCTTTCTTT
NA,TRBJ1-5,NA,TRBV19,CASGDRFNQPQHF,TGTGCCAGTGGAGACAGGTTCAATCAGCCCCAGCATTTT
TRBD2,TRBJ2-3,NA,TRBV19,CASSIRRLAGQDTQYF,TGTGCCAGTAGTATCCGGCGACTAGCGGGCCAAGATACGCAGTATTTT
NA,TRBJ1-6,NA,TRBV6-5,CASSPGTPSNSPLHF,TGTGCCAGCAGTCCCGGGACTCCGTCCAATTCACCCCTCCACTTT
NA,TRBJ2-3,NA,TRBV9,CASSVDPSTDTQYF,TGTGCCAGCAGCGTAGACCCTAGCACAGATACGCAGTATTTT
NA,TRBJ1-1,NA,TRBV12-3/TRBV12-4,CASSRWASEAFF,TGTGCCAGCAGCCGTTGGGCAAGTGAAGCTTTCTTT
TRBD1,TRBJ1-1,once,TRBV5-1,CASSTLQGRSAFF,TGCGCCAGCAGCACATTACAGGGGAGGTCCGCTTTCTTT
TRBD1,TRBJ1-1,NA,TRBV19,CASDPGQLNTEAFF,TGTGCCAGTGACCCGGGACAGTTGAACACTGAAGCTTTCTTT
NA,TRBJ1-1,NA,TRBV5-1,CASSRGLTRSGEAFF,TGCGCCAGCAGCCGGGGTTTAACTCGATCCGGTGAAGCTTTCTTT
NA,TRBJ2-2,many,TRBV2,CASREVGELFF,TGTGCCAGCAGAGAGGTCGGGGAGCTGTTTTTT
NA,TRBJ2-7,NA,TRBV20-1,CSARELGEQYF,TGCAGTGCCCGGGAGTTGGGCGAGCAGTACTTC
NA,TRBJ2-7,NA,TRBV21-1,CASSKGVAAGDLYEQYF,TGTGCCAGCAGCAAAGGCGTCGCAGCGGGGGACCTCTACGAGCAGTACTTC
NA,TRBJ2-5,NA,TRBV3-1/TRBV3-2,CASSQTQGEETQYF,TGTGCCAGCAGCCAAACCCAAGGAGAAGAGACCCAGTACTTC
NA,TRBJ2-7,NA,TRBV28,CASSYGFYEQYF,TGTGCCAGCAGTTATGGTTTCTACGAGCAGTACTTC